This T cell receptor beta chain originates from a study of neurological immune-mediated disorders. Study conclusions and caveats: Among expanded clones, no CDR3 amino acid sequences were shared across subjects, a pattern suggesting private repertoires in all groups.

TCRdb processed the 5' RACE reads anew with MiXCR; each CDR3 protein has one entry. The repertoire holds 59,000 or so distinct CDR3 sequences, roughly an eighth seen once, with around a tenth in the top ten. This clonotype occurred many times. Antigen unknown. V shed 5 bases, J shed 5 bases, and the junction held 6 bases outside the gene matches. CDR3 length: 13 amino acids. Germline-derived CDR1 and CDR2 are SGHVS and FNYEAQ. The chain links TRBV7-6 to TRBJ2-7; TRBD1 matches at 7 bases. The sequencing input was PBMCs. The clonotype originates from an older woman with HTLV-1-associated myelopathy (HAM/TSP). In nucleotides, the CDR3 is TGTGCCAGCAGCAAACAGGGGCACAACGAGCAGTACTTC. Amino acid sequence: CASSKQGHNEQYF.